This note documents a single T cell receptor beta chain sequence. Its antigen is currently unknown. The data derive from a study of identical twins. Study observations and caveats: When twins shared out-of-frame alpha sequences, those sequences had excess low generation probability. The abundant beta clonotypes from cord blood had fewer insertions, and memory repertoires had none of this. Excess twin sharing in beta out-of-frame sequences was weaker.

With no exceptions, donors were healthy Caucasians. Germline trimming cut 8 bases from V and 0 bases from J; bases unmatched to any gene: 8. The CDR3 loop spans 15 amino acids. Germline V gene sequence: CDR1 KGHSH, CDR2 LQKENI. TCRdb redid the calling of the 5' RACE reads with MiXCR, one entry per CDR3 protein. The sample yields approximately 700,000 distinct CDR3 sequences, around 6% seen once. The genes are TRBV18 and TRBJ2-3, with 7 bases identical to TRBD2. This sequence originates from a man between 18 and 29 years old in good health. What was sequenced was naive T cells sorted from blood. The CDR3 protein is CASAVAAGSTDTQYF. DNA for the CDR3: TGTGCCAGCGCCGTCGCAGCGGGGAGCACAGATACGCAGTATTTT.